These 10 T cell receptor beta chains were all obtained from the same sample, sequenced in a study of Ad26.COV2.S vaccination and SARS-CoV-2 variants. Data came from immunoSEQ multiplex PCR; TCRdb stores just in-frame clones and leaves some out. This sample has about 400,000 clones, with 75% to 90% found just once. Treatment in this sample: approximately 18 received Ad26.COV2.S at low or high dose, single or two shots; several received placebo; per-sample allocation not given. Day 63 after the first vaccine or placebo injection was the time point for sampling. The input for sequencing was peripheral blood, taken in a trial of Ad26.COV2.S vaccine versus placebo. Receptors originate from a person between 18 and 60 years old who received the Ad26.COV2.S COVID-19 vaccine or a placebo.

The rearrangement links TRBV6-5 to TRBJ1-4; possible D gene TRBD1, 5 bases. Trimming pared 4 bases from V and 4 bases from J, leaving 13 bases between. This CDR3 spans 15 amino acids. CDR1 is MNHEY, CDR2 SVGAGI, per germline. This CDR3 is CASSSPGRGNEKLFF. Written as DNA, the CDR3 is TGTGCCAGCAGTTCCCCAGGAAGGGGTAATGAAAAACTGTTTTTT.

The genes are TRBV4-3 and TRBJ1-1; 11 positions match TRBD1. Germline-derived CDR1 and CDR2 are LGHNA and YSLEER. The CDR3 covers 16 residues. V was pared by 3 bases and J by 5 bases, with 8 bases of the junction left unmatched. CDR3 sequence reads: CASSQGFRDRGTEAFF. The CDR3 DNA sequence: TGCGCCAGCAGCCAGGGTTTCCGGGACAGGGGGACTGAAGCTTTCTTT.

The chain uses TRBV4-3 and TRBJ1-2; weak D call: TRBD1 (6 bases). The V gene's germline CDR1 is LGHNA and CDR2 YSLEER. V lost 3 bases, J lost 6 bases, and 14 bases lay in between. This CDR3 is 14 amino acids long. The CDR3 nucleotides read TGCGCCAGCAGCCAGGAAACAGGGTGGAATGGCTACACCTTC. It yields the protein CASSQETGWNGYTF.

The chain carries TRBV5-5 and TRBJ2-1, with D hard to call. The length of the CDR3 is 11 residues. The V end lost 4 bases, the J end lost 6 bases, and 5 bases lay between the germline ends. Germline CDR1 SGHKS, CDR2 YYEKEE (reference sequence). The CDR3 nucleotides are TGTGCCAGCAGCATCTCCAATGAGCAGTTCTTC. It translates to CASSISNEQFF.

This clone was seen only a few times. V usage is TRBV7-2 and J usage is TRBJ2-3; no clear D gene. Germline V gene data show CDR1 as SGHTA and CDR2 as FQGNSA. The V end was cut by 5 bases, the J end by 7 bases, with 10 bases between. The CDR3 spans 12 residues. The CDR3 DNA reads TGTGCCAGCAGCCGATACGCTAATACGCAGTATTTT. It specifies CASSRYANTQYF.

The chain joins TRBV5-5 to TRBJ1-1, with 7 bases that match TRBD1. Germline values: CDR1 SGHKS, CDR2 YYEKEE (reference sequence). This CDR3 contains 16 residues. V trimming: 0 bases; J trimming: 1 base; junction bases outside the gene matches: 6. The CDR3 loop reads CASSLARQGWNTEAFF. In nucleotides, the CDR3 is TGTGCCAGCAGCTTGGCCCGACAGGGTTGGAACACTGAAGCTTTCTTT.

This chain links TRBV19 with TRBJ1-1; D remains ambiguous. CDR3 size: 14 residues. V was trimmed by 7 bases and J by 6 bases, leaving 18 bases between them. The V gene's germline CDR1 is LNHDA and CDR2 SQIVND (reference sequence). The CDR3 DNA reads TGTGCCAGTACCCTCTACGATGGGCACGCTGAAGCTTTCTTT. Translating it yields CASTLYDGHAEAFF.

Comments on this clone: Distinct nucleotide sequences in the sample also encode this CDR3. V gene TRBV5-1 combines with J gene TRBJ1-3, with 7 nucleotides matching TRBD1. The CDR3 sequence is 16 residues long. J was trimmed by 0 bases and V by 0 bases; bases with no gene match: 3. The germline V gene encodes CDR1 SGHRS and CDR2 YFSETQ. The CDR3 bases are TGCGCCAGCAGCTTGGAAGGGGGCCTCTCTGGAAACACCATATATTTT. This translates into CASSLEGGLSGNTIYF.

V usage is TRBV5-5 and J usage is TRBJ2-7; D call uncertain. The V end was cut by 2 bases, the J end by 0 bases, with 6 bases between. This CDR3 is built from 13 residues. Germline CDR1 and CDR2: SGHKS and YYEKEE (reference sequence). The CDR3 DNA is TGTGCCAGCAGCTTTAAATCCTCCTACGAGCAGTACTTC. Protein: CASSFKSSYEQYF.

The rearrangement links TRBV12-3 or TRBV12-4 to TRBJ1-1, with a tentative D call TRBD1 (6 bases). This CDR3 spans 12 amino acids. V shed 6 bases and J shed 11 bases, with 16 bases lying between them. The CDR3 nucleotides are TGTGCCAGCAGGCTAGGGGGGGCGGCGGCTTTCTTT. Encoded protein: CASRLGGAAAFF.